This T cell receptor beta chain derives from a study of blood T cell repertoires in COVID-19. Study-wide context: The origin of the acute and convalescent COVID-19 samples was the United States, Italy and Spain.

The CDR3 runs 15 residues. CDR1 is SGDLS and CDR2 is YYNGEE in the germline V gene. V was trimmed by 4 bases and J by 0 bases, leaving 11 bases between them. The assay was immunoSEQ multiplex PCR, and TCRdb's table has in-frame clones only and misses some. The sample includes roughly 75,000 clones, approximately 85% of them seen just once. The sequencing sample was made of peripheral blood. The origin of this receptor is a man in his forties or fifties with COVID-19, enrolled during active disease. The chain uses TRBV9 and TRBJ2-1; D uncertain. The CDR3 DNA reads as TGTGCCAGCAGCCCCGCCGCGAGCTCCTACAATGAGCAGTTCTTC. Its translation is CASSPAASSYNEQFF.